Given below is one T cell receptor (beta chain) in context. Its antigen remains unidentified. TCRdb's copy holds only in-frame clones and misses some; the assay was immunoSEQ multiplex PCR. The table includes around 19,000 clones, 82% detected once. The data originate from a study of a mutant IDH1 vaccine in newly diagnosed glioma. The wider study: The therapy given earlier, which was standard therapy, consisted of radiotherapy, temozolomide, or both, and most of the patients received both.

V lost 4 bases and J lost 4; bases outside the gene matches: 2. The CDR3 sequence is 14 residues long. CDR1 and CDR2 (germline): MNHEY, SVGAGI. Sample time point: week 23, last vaccination. All doses held 300 ug of mutant IDH1 20-mer peptide, with topical imiquimod. Sample: PBMCs, taken from a glioma patient whose treatment included an IDH1 peptide vaccine. The chain employs TRBV6-5 and TRBJ2-1; 9 nucleotides agree with TRBD1. The clonotype was recovered from a man aged 30 to 45 with glioma. CDR3 region: CASSSQGAYNEQFF. In nucleotides, the CDR3 is TGTGCCAGCAGTTCACAGGGGGCATACAATGAGCAGTTCTTC.